A selection of T cell receptor beta chains follows, all from one sample in a study of early T cells in non-severe SARS-CoV-2 infection. TCRdb ran MiXCR on the 5' RACE reads and lists one entry per CDR3 protein. This sample carries some 38,000 distinct CDR3 sequences, roughly 5.4% of them seen once, and the ten largest clones take about 32%. Input material: whole blood. All receptors come from an adult who was a healthcare worker with PCR-confirmed SARS-CoV-2 infection or an uninfected control (not recorded which). The CDR3 runs from the conserved cysteine through the conserved F or W.

cdr3_aa: CASSLGAGAVTEAFF; j_call: TRBJ1-1; v_call: TRBV12-3/TRBV12-4
cdr3_aa: CASSSAGGELQETQYF; j_call: TRBJ2-5; v_call: TRBV5-1
cdr3_aa: CASRPTGEDTIYF; j_call: TRBJ1-3; v_call: TRBV12-3/TRBV12-4
cdr3_aa: CASSLGVAGGPRNEQFF; j_call: TRBJ2-1; v_call: TRBV11-3
cdr3_aa: CASSRGDVNEKLFF; j_call: TRBJ1-4; v_call: TRBV9
cdr3_aa: CASSPRLAGEQYF; j_call: TRBJ2-7; v_call: TRBV4-2
cdr3_aa: CASSLGGARAEQYF; j_call: TRBJ2-7; v_call: TRBV27
cdr3_aa: CASSRQGEDTGELFF; j_call: TRBJ2-2; v_call: TRBV19
cdr3_aa: CASSDGLAGGHGTDTQYF; j_call: TRBJ2-3; v_call: TRBV2
cdr3_aa: CASSKSVNTEAFF; j_call: TRBJ1-1; v_call: TRBV7-9
cdr3_aa: CACSLDTAAYGYTF; j_call: TRBJ1-2; v_call: TRBV30
cdr3_aa: CSAFVSDTQYF; j_call: TRBJ2-3; v_call: TRBV20-1
cdr3_aa: CSASGGGDTQYF; j_call: TRBJ2-3; v_call: TRBV20-1
cdr3_aa: CASSAQGVANSPLHF; j_call: TRBJ1-6; v_call: TRBV9
cdr3_aa: CASSTGAETQYF; j_call: TRBJ2-5; v_call: TRBV18
cdr3_aa: CASRTGSYSYNSPLHF; j_call: TRBJ1-6; v_call: TRBV5-5
cdr3_aa: CATSGSEVSPLHF; j_call: TRBJ1-6; v_call: TRBV12-3/TRBV12-4
cdr3_aa: CASKTKGSSYNEQFF; j_call: TRBJ2-1; v_call: TRBV19
cdr3_aa: CASSLPGHNSPLHF; j_call: TRBJ1-6; v_call: TRBV11-2
cdr3_aa: CASSSQENYGYTF; j_call: TRBJ1-2; v_call: TRBV13
cdr3_aa: CASRAGGSTEAFF; j_call: TRBJ1-1; v_call: TRBV7-6
cdr3_aa: CASSLAGGKNIQYF; j_call: TRBJ2-4; v_call: TRBV5-1
cdr3_aa: CASSIRPDLPWDEQFF; j_call: TRBJ2-1; v_call: TRBV19
cdr3_aa: CASSPRQFSGANVLTF; j_call: TRBJ2-6; v_call: TRBV18
cdr3_aa: CASSLEASTKTYNEQFF; j_call: TRBJ2-1; v_call: TRBV7-6
cdr3_aa: CASSRGGKNTEAFF; j_call: TRBJ1-1; v_call: TRBV5-1